What follows are 22 T cell receptor beta chains derived from one specimen sequenced in a study of shared clonotypes between healthy human individuals. The table came from immunoSEQ multiplex PCR; TCRdb's copy has only in-frame clones and leaves some out. The sample lists 2 million to 2.5 million clones, over 90% occurring once. Sequences were obtained from naive CD4+ T cells from PBMCs. Subset indicated: CD45RA+ positively selected. The receptor set was obtained from a man aged 18 to 29 in good health. Some clones in this sample may be carry-over from other donors' samples.

The chain links TRBV19 to TRBJ2-7; the match to TRBD1 covers 9 bases. CDR3 length: 15 amino acids. Germline V gene lookup returns CDR1 LNHDA and CDR2 SQIVND (reference sequence). V gave up 3 bases and J gave up 3 bases; unmatched junction bases: 6. The CDR3 coding sequence is TGTGCCAGTAGTATCGTGGGGGGACAGGGCTACGAGCAGTACTTC. Its translation: CASSIVGGQGYEQYF.

V usage is TRBV6-1 and J usage is TRBJ2-7; D may be TRBD1 or TRBD2 (6 bases each). The CDR3 covers 16 residues. Germline assignment: CDR1 MNHNS and CDR2 SASEGT. V lost 3 bases and J lost 0, with 15 bases in between. The CDR3 here is CASSDIIGGYSYEQYF. DNA for the CDR3: TGTGCCAGCAGTGATATTATAGGGGGGTACTCCTACGAGCAGTACTTC.

CDR3 nucleotides: TGCGCCAGCAAAGGGACAGCGCACACAGATACGCAGTATTTT. Its protein is CASKGTAHTDTQYF. This sequence joins TRBV5-1 and TRBJ2-3; TRBD1 aligns across 7 bases. V was clipped by 6 bases and J by 2 bases; unmatched bases: 6. The germline V gene encodes CDR1 SGHRS and CDR2 YFSETQ. This CDR3 spans 14 amino acids.

V usage is TRBV7-2 and J usage is TRBJ2-1, with 7 bases that match TRBD2. The CDR3 extends over 16 amino acids. Germline values: CDR1 SGHTA, CDR2 FQGNSA. Unmatched junction bases numbered 7, after V lost 1 base and J lost 4 bases. CDR3 sequence reads: CASSLVEVAGYNEQFF. The CDR3 region has the DNA TGTGCCAGCAGCTTAGTGGAGGTAGCGGGTTACAATGAGCAGTTCTTC. The variable domain in full, with the rest retrieved from reference TRBV7-2 and TRBJ2-1, is GAGVSQSPSNKVTEKGKDVELRCDPISGHTALYWYRQSLGQGLEFLIYFQGNSAPDKSGLPSDRFSAERTGGSVSTLTIQRTQQEDSAVYLCASSLVEVAGYNEQFFGPGTRLTVL.

The chain recombines TRBV7-6 with TRBJ2-7, with a weak D call TRBD1 (6 bases). Germline V gives CDR1 SGHVS, CDR2 FNYEAQ. The CDR3 is 14 residues long. V was shortened by 5 bases and J by 0 bases, with 11 bases between the two germline ends. CDR3 in DNA: TGTGCCAGCAGCGTAACAGGGAGCTCCTACGAGCAGTACTTC. Translating gives CASSVTGSSYEQYF.

V gene TRBV6-1 combines with J gene TRBJ1-1, with TRBD1 matching 10 bases. V shed 3 bases, J shed 5 bases, and the junction held 12 bases outside the gene matches. The CDR3 covers 17 residues. CDR1 and CDR2 from the germline V gene are MNHNS and SASEGT. The DNA of the CDR3 is TGTGCCAGCAGTGACCCGGACAGGGGGATTCGGCAAACTGAAGCTTTCTTT. This encodes CASSDPDRGIRQTEAFF.

The V call is TRBV28, the J call TRBJ2-7; 13 bases align to TRBD2. The CDR3 has 16 amino acids. Germline values: CDR1 MDHEN, CDR2 SYDVKM. Losses at the gene ends were 6 bases for V and 2 bases for J; bases not matched to a gene: 7. This CDR3 reads CASSLAGTSGTYEQYF. CDR3 nucleotides: TGTGCCAGCAGCCTCGCCGGGACTAGCGGGACCTACGAGCAGTACTTC.

As to this clone: One end of the junction is discordant with germline, which a read error may explain. The chain recombines TRBV7-9 with TRBJ2-6, with D hard to call. This CDR3 region has 18 residues. Per the germline V gene, CDR1 is SEHNR and CDR2 is FQNEAQ (reference sequence). CDR3 DNA: TGTGCCAGCACCTTAAGAGACTGGTCCGACTCTGGGGCCAACGTCCTGACTTTC. It yields the protein CASTLRDWSDSGANVLTF. Filled out from reference TRBV7-9 and TRBJ2-6, the complete variable domain reads DTGVSQNPRHKITKRGQNVTFRCDPISEHNRLYWYRQTLGQGPEFLTYFQNEAQLEKSRLLSDRFSAERPKGSFSTLEIQRTEQGDSAMYLCASTLRDWSDSGANVLTFGAGSRLTVL.

CDR3 residues: CASSLTGNNQPQHF. The CDR3 DNA is TGTGCCAGCAGCTTGACAGGGAACAATCAGCCCCAGCATTTT. The V gene is TRBV7-2, the J gene TRBJ1-5, with 7 bases that match TRBD1. Trimming took 3 bases from V and 3 from J; bases not matched to a gene: 2. Germline V gene sequence: CDR1 SGHTA, CDR2 FQGNSA. The CDR3 loop spans 14 amino acids. The variable domain in full, completed from reference TRBV7-2 and TRBJ1-5, reads GAGVSQSPSNKVTEKGKDVELRCDPISGHTALYWYRQSLGQGLEFLIYFQGNSAPDKSGLPSDRFSAERTGGSVSTLTIQRTQQEDSAVYLCASSLTGNNQPQHFGDGTRLSIL.

This clone appeared a single time. V is TRBV6-1 and J is TRBJ1-1; possible D gene TRBD1, 5 bases. The CDR3 covers 14 residues. Trimming removed 8 bases from V and 1 base from J, with 14 bases in between. In germline, CDR1 is MNHNS, CDR2 SASEGT. For the CDR3, the DNA is TGTGCCAGCGCCGCCGGGGCCACGAACACTGAAGCTTTCTTT. This codes for CASAAGATNTEAFF.

This chain connects TRBV2 to TRBJ2-1, with TRBD2 matching over 10 bases. CDR1 SNHLY and CDR2 FYNNEI come from the germline V gene. Losses at the gene ends were 5 bases for V and 9 bases for J; bases not matched to a gene: 13. CDR3 size: 16 residues. This CDR3 reads CASSSMRLAGVIEQFF. For the CDR3, the DNA is TGTGCCAGCAGTTCGATGCGGCTAGCGGGAGTAATTGAGCAGTTCTTC.

This clone was seen only once. The chain couples TRBV9 to TRBJ1-2; D may be TRBD1 (6 bases). Germline-derived CDR1 and CDR2 are SGDLS and YYNGEE. The CDR3 is 15 residues long. Trimming cost V 4 bases and J 7 bases, with 20 bases left between them. The CDR3 region has the DNA TGTGCCAGCAGCACCGACAGGCTGGGTCCAGCTGGCTACACCTTC. It is translated as CASSTDRLGPAGYTF.

The rearrangement joins TRBV27 to TRBJ1-6; D gene unclear. V gave up 3 bases and J gave up 8 bases, with 8 bases separating them. Germline values: CDR1 MNHEY, CDR2 SMNVEV (reference sequence). The length of the CDR3 is 13 residues. The CDR3 DNA reads as TGTGCCAGCAGTTTCATCGCAGATTCACCCCTCCACTTT. The encoded protein is CASSFIADSPLHF.

The table lists this clone with a count of one. The chain employs TRBV28 and TRBJ2-5; 8 bases line up with TRBD2. V was clipped by 5 bases and J by 2 bases; unmatched bases: 10. This CDR3 spans 16 amino acids. Per germline, CDR1 MDHEN and CDR2 SYDVKM. The CDR3 coding sequence is TGTGCCAGCAGTCTAGGCGCGGGGGGCAGGCAAGAGACCCAGTACTTC. Residues: CASSLGAGGRQETQYF.

This sequence joins TRBV9 and TRBJ2-3, with TRBD2 matching over 10 bases. The CDR3 spans 16 residues. J lost 1 base, V lost 3 bases, and 5 bases had no gene match. Germline V gives CDR1 SGDLS, CDR2 YYNGEE. The CDR3 region has the DNA TGTGCCAGCAGCGCCACTAGCGGGGCCCGCACAGATACGCAGTATTTT. This codes for CASSATSGARTDTQYF.

The chain links TRBV5-4 to TRBJ2-7, with 10 bases lining up with TRBD2. CDR1 SGHNT and CDR2 YYREEE come from the germline V gene (reference sequence). Losses at the gene ends were 0 bases for V and 6 bases for J; bases not matched to a gene: 6. This CDR3 contains 15 residues. CDR3 coding DNA: TGTGCCAGCAGCTTGGATCCTAGCGGGAGCCGCGAGCAGTACTTC. This gives the protein CASSLDPSGSREQYF.

The chain links TRBV10-2 to TRBJ2-5; 13 bases line up with TRBD2. Germline V gene data show CDR1 as WSHSY and CDR2 as SAAADI. This CDR3 comprises 14 residues. Trimming took 5 bases from V and 9 from J; bases not matched to a gene: 6. CDR3 sequence reads: CASSPGLAGRSQYF. The CDR3 nucleotides read TGCGCCAGCAGTCCGGGACTAGCGGGGAGGTCCCAGTACTTC.

V is TRBV4-2 and J is TRBJ1-1, with 10 bases that match TRBD1. This CDR3 is built from 16 residues. The germline CDR1 and CDR2 sequences are LGHNA and YNFKEQ. Losses at the gene ends were 1 base for V and 7 bases for J; bases not matched to a gene: 9. This CDR3 reads CASSQVSGTGVSEAFF. For the CDR3, the DNA is TGTGCCAGCAGCCAAGTATCCGGGACAGGGGTGAGTGAAGCTTTCTTT.

The chain combines TRBV6-5 with TRBJ1-2; 7 positions agree with TRBD1. Looked up from germline, CDR1 is MNHEY and CDR2 is SVGAGI. Trimming removed 8 bases from V and 3 bases from J; junction bases left unmatched: 6. This CDR3 has 13 residues. CDR3 in amino acids: CASRTGTDYGYTF. CDR3 DNA sequence: TGTGCCAGCCGAACCGGGACAGACTATGGCTACACCTTC.

The chain couples TRBV30 to TRBJ2-5; 8 bases align to TRBD2. Unmatched junction bases numbered 16, after V lost 0 bases and J lost 4 bases. Germline CDR1 GTSNPN, CDR2 SVGIG (reference sequence). The CDR3 covers 18 residues. CDR3 DNA: TGTGCCTGGAGTGTACTGCTTACGGTAGCGGGAAGGGTAGAGACCCAGTACTTC. It codes for CAWSVLLTVAGRVETQYF.

CDR3 protein: CASSSTGFTDTQYF. The CDR3 nucleotides are TGTGCCAGCAGCTCGACAGGCTTCACAGATACGCAGTATTTT. The chain is built from TRBV5-4 and TRBJ2-3; D possibly corresponds to TRBD1 (6 bases). CDR1 and CDR2 (germline): SGHNT, YYREEE (reference sequence). The CDR3 consists of 14 residues. V lost 3 bases and J lost 2, with 10 bases in between.

Concerning this clone itself: Other DNA sequences in the same sample also yield this CDR3. The chain uses TRBV5-1 and TRBJ2-7; 10 nucleotides agree with TRBD1. Germline trimming cut 4 bases from V and 3 bases from J; bases unmatched to any gene: 1. Germline CDR1 reads SGHRS; CDR2 reads YFSETQ. The CDR3 is 13 residues long. This CDR3 reads CASSGDRGYEQYF. The CDR3 coding sequence is TGCGCCAGCAGCGGGGACAGGGGCTACGAGCAGTACTTC.